This TCR beta chain was observed in a study of T-cell reconstitution after alpha-beta-depleted transplantation in children. TCRbeta library preparation incorporated unique molecular identifiers. A single record per CDR3 protein comes from TCRdb applying MiXCR to the PCR reads. The sample lists 800,000 to 1,000,000 distinct CDR3 sequences, around 30% occurring once. Only one count was recorded for this clonotype. Germline values: CDR1 KGHDR, CDR2 SFDVKD. This CDR3 is built from 18 residues. With 0 bases removed from V and 1 base from J, the gap between germline ends came to 15 bases. The sequenced sample was PBMCs, mostly from graft donor cells, obtained 360 days after TCRalphabeta/CD19-depleted stem cell transplant. The sequence came from a boy under two years old who had a stem cell transplant for SCID, so the T cells may come from the graft donor. The chain employs TRBV24-1 and TRBJ2-1, with D hard to call. In DNA, the CDR3 is TGTGCCACCAGTGATTTGTTACCCGGAGATGGGTCCTACAATGAGCAGTTCTTC. This gives the protein CATSDLLPGDGSYNEQFF.